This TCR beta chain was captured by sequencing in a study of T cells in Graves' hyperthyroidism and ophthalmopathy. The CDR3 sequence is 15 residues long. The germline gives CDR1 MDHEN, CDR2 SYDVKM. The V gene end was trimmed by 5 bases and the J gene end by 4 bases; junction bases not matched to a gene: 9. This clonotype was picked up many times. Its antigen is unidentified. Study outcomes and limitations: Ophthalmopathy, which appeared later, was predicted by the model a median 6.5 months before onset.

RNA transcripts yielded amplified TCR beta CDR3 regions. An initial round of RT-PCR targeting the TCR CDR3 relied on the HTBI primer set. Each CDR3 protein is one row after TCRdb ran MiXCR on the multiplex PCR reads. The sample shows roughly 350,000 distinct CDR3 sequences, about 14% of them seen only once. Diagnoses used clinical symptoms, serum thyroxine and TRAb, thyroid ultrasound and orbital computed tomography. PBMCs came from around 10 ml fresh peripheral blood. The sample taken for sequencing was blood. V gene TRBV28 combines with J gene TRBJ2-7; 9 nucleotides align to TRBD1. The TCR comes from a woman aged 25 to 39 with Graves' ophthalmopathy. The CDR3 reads CASSDTGTGRYEQYF. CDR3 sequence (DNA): TGTGCCAGCAGTGATACCGGGACAGGGCGGTACGAGCAGTACTTC.